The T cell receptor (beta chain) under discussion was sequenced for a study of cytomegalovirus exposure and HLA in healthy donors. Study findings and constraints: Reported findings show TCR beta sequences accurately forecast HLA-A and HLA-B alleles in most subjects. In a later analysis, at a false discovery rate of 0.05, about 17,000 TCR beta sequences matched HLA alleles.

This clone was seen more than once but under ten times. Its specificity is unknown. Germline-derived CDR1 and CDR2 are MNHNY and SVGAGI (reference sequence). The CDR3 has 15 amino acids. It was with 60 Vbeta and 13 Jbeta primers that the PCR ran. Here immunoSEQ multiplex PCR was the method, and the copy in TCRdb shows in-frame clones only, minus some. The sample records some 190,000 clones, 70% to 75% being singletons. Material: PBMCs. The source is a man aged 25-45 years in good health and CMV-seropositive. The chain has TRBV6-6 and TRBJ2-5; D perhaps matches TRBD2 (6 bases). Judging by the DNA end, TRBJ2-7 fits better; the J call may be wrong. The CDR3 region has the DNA TGTGCCAGCAGTCCAAGCGGGCACTTCTCCTACGAGCAGTACTTC. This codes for CASSPSGHFSYEQYF.